This T cell receptor beta chain was profiled in a study of OX40 agonist ivuxolimab in advanced cancers. Study-level background: Anti-PD-1, anti-PD-L1 or anti-CTLA-4 therapy given earlier was allowed, and around 40% had some.

Some clones are missing from TCRdb's copy, which holds only in-frame ones; the method was immunoSEQ multiplex PCR. There are 50,000 or so clones in the sample; 85% to 95% occur only once, and approximately 25% lies in the top ten. The study's findings and limits: Clonal expansion from baseline to week 6 occurred in both CD4+ and CD8+ T cells. Researchers report that CD8+ T cells had, on average, more expanded clones than CD4+.

Concerning this clone: What it binds is unknown.

The germline gives CDR1 MNHEY, CDR2 SVGAGI. This CDR3 has 15 amino acids. With V trimmed by 6 bases and J by 4 bases, 8 bases remained unmatched. This receptor was obtained from an adult with an advanced solid tumor such as melanoma, head and neck, liver or kidney cancer. The starting material was CD4+ or CD8+ T cells sorted from blood, obtained in a trial of the OX40 agonist ivuxolimab. The V gene is TRBV6-5, the J gene TRBJ2-1, with TRBD2 matching 8 bases. The CDR3: CASSLGGGGYNEQFF. CDR3 sequence (DNA): TGTGCCAGCAGCCTAGGCGGCGGGGGGTACAATGAGCAGTTCTTC.